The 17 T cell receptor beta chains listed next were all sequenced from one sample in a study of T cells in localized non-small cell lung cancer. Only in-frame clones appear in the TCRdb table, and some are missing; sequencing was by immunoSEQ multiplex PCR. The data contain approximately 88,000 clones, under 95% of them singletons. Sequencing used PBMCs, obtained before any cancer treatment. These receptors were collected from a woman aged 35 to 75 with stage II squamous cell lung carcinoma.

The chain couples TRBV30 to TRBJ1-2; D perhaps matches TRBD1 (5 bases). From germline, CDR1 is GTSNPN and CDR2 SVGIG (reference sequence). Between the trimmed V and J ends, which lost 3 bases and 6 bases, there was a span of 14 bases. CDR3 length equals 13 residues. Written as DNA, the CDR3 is TGTGCCTGGAGGATAGTTCAGGGTAATGGCTACACCTTC. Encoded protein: CAWRIVQGNGYTF.

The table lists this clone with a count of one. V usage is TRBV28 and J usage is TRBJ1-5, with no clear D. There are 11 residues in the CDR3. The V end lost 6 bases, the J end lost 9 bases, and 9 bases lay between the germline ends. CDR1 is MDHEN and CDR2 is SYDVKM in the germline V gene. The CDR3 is CASSLGGPQHF. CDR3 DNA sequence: TGTGCCAGCAGCCTTGGAGGGCCCCAGCATTTT.

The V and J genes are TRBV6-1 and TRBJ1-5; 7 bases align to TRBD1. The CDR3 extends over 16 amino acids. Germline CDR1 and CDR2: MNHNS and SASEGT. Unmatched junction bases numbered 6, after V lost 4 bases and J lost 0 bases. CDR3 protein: CASSATHRGSNQPQHF. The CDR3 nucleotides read TGTGCCAGCAGTGCCACCCACAGGGGTAGCAATCAGCCCCAGCATTTT.

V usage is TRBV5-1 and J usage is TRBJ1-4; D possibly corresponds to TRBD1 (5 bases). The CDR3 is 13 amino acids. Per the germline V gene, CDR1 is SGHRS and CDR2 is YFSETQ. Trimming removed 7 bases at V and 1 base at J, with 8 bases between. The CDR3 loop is CASSQGTNEKLFF. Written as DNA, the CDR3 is TGCGCCAGCTCTCAGGGAACTAATGAAAAACTGTTTTTT.

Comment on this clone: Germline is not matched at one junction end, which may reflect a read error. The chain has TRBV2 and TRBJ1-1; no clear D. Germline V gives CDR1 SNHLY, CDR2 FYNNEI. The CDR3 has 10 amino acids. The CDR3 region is CASMPSKLSF. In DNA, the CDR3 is TGTGCCAGCATGCCCTCAAAGCTTTCTTTC.

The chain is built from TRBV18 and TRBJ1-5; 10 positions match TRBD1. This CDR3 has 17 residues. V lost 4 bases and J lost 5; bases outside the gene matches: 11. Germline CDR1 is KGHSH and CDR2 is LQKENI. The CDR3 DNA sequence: TGTGCCAGCTCACGAACGATTGGGACAGGGGAGGATCAGCCCCAGCATTTT. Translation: CASSRTIGTGEDQPQHF.

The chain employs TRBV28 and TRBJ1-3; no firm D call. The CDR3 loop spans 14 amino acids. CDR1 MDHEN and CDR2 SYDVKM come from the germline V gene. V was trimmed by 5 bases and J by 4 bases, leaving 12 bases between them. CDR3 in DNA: TGTGCCAGCAGTAGCCGTGGCCGGGGAAACACCATATATTTT. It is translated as CASSSRGRGNTIYF.

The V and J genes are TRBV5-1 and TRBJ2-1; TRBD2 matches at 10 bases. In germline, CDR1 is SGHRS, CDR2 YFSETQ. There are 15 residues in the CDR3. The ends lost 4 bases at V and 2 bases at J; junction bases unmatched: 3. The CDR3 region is CASSTSGNPYNEQFF. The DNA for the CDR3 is TGCGCCAGCAGCACTAGCGGGAACCCCTACAATGAGCAGTTCTTC.

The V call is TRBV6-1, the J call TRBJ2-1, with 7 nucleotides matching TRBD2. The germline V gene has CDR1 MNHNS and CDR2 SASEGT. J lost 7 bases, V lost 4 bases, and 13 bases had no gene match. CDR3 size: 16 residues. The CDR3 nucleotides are TGTGCCAGCAGTGTCCGCGGGGGTATAGTAATGAATGAGCAGTTCTTC. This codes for CASSVRGGIVMNEQFF.

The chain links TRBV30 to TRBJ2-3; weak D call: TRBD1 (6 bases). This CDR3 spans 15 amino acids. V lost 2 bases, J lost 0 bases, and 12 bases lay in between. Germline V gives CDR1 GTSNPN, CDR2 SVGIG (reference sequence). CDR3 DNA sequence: TGTGCCTGGAGTAGGGACACCCGTAGCACAGATACGCAGTATTTT. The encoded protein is CAWSRDTRSTDTQYF.

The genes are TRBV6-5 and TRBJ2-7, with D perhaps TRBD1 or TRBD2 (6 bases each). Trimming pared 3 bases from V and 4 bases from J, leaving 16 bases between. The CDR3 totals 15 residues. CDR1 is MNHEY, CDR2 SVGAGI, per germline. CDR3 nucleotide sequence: TGTGCCAGCAGTTATGGCGGGACACGTGGGTACGAGCAGTACTTC. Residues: CASSYGGTRGYEQYF.

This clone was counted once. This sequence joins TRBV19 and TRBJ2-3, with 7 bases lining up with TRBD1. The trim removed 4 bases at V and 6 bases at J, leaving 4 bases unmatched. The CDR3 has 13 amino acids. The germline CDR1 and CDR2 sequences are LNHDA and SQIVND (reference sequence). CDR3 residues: CASSTNRGDTQYF. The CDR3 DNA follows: TGTGCCAGTAGTACCAACAGGGGTGATACGCAGTATTTT. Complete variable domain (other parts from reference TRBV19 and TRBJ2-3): DGGITQSPKYLFRKEGQNVTLSCEQNLNHDAMYWYRQDPGQGLRLIYYSQIVNDFQKGDIAEGYSVSREKKESFPLTVTSAQKNPTAFYLCASSTNRGDTQYFGPGTRLTVL.

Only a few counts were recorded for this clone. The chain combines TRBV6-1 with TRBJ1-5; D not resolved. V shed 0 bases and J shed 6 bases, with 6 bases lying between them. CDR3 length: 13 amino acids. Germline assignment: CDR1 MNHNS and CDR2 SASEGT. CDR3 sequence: CASSEALGQPQHF. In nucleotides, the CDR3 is TGTGCCAGCAGTGAAGCCCTCGGTCAGCCCCAGCATTTT.

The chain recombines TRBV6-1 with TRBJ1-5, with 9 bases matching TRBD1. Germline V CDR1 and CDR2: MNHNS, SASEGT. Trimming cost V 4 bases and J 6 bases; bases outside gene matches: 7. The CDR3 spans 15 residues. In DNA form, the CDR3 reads TGTGCCAGCAGTGCTGACAGGGGGTATGGTCAGCCCCAGCATTTT. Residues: CASSADRGYGQPQHF.

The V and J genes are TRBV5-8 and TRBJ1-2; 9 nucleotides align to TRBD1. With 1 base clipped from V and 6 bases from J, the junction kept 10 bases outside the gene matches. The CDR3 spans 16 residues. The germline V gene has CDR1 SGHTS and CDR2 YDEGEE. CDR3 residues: CASSLLYRGLGDGYTF. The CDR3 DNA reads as TGTGCCAGCAGCTTGCTGTACAGGGGGCTCGGGGATGGCTACACCTTC.

The CDR3 sequence is CASTPATSGRARGEQFF. For the CDR3, the DNA is TGTGCCAGTACCCCCGCAACTAGCGGGAGGGCCAGAGGGGAGCAGTTCTTC. V usage is TRBV19 and J usage is TRBJ2-1; TRBD2 aligns across 13 bases. The junction had 16 bases not matched to a gene; V was cut back by 7 bases and J by 10 bases. Germline-derived CDR1 and CDR2 are LNHDA and SQIVND (reference sequence). There are 17 residues in the CDR3.

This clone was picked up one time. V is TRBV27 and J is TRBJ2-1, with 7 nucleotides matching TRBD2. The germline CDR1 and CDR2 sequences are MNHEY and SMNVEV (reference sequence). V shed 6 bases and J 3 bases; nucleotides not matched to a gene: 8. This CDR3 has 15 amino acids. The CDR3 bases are TGTGCCAGCAGCTTAATCGCGGGAGACTACAATGAGCAGTTCTTC. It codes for CASSLIAGDYNEQFF.